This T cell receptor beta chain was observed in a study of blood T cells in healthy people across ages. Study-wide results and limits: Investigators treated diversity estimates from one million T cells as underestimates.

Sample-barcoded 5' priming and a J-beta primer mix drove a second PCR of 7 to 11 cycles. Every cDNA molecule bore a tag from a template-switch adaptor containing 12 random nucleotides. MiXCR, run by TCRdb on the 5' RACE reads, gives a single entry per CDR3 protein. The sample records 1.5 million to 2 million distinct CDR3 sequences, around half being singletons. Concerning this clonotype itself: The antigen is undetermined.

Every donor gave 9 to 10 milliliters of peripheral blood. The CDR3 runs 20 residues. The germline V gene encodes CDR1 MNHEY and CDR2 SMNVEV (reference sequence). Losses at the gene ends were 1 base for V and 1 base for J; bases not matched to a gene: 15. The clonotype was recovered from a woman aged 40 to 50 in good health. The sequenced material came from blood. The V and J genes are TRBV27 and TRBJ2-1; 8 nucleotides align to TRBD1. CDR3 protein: CASSLYWEVPGQVSYNEQFF. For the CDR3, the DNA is TGTGCCAGCAGTTTATATTGGGAGGTACCGGGACAGGTGTCCTACAATGAGCAGTTCTTC.